The 32 T cell receptor beta chains presented below share a single source sample, sequenced in a study of cutaneous CD30+ T cell lymphoproliferative disorder and hepatitis E. Sequenced by immunoSEQ multiplex PCR; TCRdb stores in-frame clones only, minus some. The sample includes more than 6,500 clones, roughly 74% of them seen just once. Source material: blood. The receptors were gathered from a human donor with a cutaneous T cell lymphoproliferative disorder associated with hepatitis E virus.

The chain carries TRBV19 and TRBJ2-3; D is tentatively TRBD1 or TRBD2 (6 bases each). V was trimmed by 6 bases and J by 6 bases, leaving 16 bases between them. The CDR3 covers 14 residues. In germline, CDR1 is LNHDA, CDR2 SQIVND (reference sequence). CDR3 protein: CASSTDGGKDTQYF. The CDR3 DNA sequence: TGTGCCAGTAGCACAGACGGGGGCAAGGATACGCAGTATTTT.

Written as DNA, the CDR3 is TGTGCCAGCAGATGGGACAGGGCAACCTACGAGCAGTACTTC. Translating it yields CASRWDRATYEQYF. The V gene is TRBV6-6, the J gene TRBJ2-7, with 9 bases matching TRBD1. Germline V gene data show CDR1 as MNHNY and CDR2 as SVGAGI (reference sequence). The CDR3 is made up of 14 amino acids. The V gene end was trimmed by 6 bases and the J gene end by 2 bases; junction bases not matched to a gene: 5.

The chain couples TRBV9 to TRBJ2-3; TRBD2 matches 7 bases. Germline values: CDR1 SGDLS, CDR2 YYNGEE. This CDR3 has 15 amino acids. After removal of 2 bases from V and 3 bases from J, the junction contained 6 bases not matched to a gene. The CDR3 loop reads CASSVWGGWTDTQYF. The CDR3 DNA reads TGTGCCAGCAGCGTTTGGGGGGGATGGACAGATACGCAGTATTTT.

The chain couples TRBV5-8 to TRBJ1-5; D might be TRBD1 (6 bases). Germline values: CDR1 SGHTS, CDR2 YDEGEE. The CDR3 length is 16 residues. Trimming took 4 bases from V and 5 from J, leaving 19 bases between them. The DNA of the CDR3 is TGTGCCAGCAGCATGGGACATTCGTTGGCCCATCAGCCCCAGCATTTT. It yields the protein CASSMGHSLAHQPQHF.

The J gene is TRBJ1-5, the V gene TRBV28, with D unclear. Looked up from germline, CDR1 is MDHEN and CDR2 is SYDVKM. This CDR3 comprises 16 residues. V lost 3 bases to trimming and J lost 3 bases, with 15 bases between them. CDR3 in amino acids: CASSFVLGGLNQPQHF. CDR3 in DNA: TGTGCCAGCAGTTTCGTATTGGGAGGGCTCAATCAGCCCCAGCATTTT.

A single count supports this clone. This chain uses TRBV28 with TRBJ1-5; D uncertain. V was trimmed by 6 bases and J by 2 bases, leaving 11 bases between them. This CDR3 is built from 14 residues. The V gene's germline CDR1 is MDHEN and CDR2 SYDVKM. CDR3 protein: CASSTEAGNQPQHF. The CDR3, as DNA: TGTGCCAGCAGCACCGAAGCCGGCAATCAGCCCCAGCATTTT.

This clone was seen only a few times. This sequence joins TRBV7-9 and TRBJ1-5; 8 bases are shared with TRBD1. The germline CDR1 and CDR2 sequences are SEHNR and FQNEAQ (reference sequence). CDR3 length equals 16 residues. V lost 4 bases to trimming and J lost 5 bases; unmatched junction nucleotides: 10. The CDR3 DNA sequence: TGTGCCAGCAGCTCGGTGGACAGGGAAGGTTATCAGCCCCAGCATTTT. Its protein is CASSSVDREGYQPQHF. The variable domain in full, completed from reference TRBV7-9 and TRBJ1-5, reads DTGVSQNPRHKITKRGQNVTFRCDPISEHNRLYWYRQTLGQGPEFLTYFQNEAQLEKSRLLSDRFSAERPKGSFSTLEIQRTEQGDSAMYLCASSSVDREGYQPQHFGDGTRLSIL.

This sequence joins TRBV6-5 and TRBJ2-1; no definite D call. The CDR3 length is 11 residues. Germline V gives CDR1 MNHEY, CDR2 SVGAGI. V shed 2 bases and J shed 10 bases, with 6 bases lying between them. CDR3 protein: CASSYQLEQFF. Here the CDR3 DNA reads TGTGCCAGCAGTTACCAATTGGAGCAGTTCTTC.

This clone was found once. V and J are TRBV6-1 and TRBJ1-2, with TRBD1 identical over 9 bases. V shed 4 bases and J 5 bases; nucleotides not matched to a gene: 8. The CDR3 runs to 15 residues. Per germline, CDR1 MNHNS and CDR2 SASEGT. The CDR3 protein is CASSASSGQGYGYTF. The CDR3 nucleotides are TGTGCCAGCAGTGCAAGTTCCGGACAGGGGTATGGCTACACCTTC.

This clone has a single count. CDR3 bases: TGCGCCAGCAGCCTTAGACAGGGAAATTACGAGCAGTACTTC. This translates into CASSLRQGNYEQYF. The V and J genes are TRBV5-1 and TRBJ2-7; 7 nucleotides agree with TRBD1. V dropped 4 bases and J dropped 4; count of bases not matched to a gene: 8. Germline V gene data show CDR1 as SGHRS and CDR2 as YFSETQ. The CDR3 totals 14 residues. Filled out from reference TRBV5-1 and TRBJ2-7, the complete variable domain reads KAGVTQTPRYLIKTRGQQVTLSCSPISGHRSVSWYQQTPGQGLQFLFEYFSETQRNKGNFPGRFSGRQFSNSRSEMNVSTLELGDSALYLCASSLRQGNYEQYFGPGTRLTVT.

V and J are TRBV7-8 and TRBJ1-1; possibly TRBD1 for D (6 bases). Trimming took off 1 base at V and 5 bases at J, with 17 bases between the two ends. Germline CDR1 is SGHVS and CDR2 is FQNEAQ. CDR3 length: 16 amino acids. The CDR3 spells CASSLGGSDTGTEAFF. The DNA for the CDR3 is TGTGCCAGCAGCTTAGGTGGGTCAGATACAGGGACTGAAGCTTTCTTT.

V and J are TRBV7-9 and TRBJ1-4; no definite D call. There are 15 residues in the CDR3. Trimming removed 5 bases from V and 7 bases from J, with 17 bases in between. Germline CDR1 reads SEHNR; CDR2 reads FQNEAQ (reference sequence). The CDR3 bases are TGTGCCAGCAGCCCTCCCATAGCTCTCCGTGAAAAACTGTTTTTT. Amino acids: CASSPPIALREKLFF.

Only a few counts were recorded for this clone. V usage is TRBV6-1 and J usage is TRBJ1-5; D is uncertain. Germline V gene lookup returns CDR1 MNHNS and CDR2 SASEGT. V lost 0 bases, J lost 0 bases, and 6 bases lay in between. The CDR3 sequence is 15 residues long. CDR3 residues: CASSEATVSNQPQHF. The CDR3 nucleotides are TGTGCCAGCAGTGAAGCGACGGTTAGCAATCAGCCCCAGCATTTT.

The rearrangement uses TRBV5-5 and TRBJ1-1, with 9 bases that match TRBD1. The junction had 1 base not matched to a gene; V was cut back by 0 bases and J by 1 base. Germline V gene lookup returns CDR1 SGHKS and CDR2 YYEKEE (reference sequence). The CDR3 totals 15 residues. The CDR3 DNA reads TGTGCCAGCAGCTTGGAGACAGGGGGGAACACTGAAGCTTTCTTT. Amino acids: CASSLETGGNTEAFF.

This clone has more than one count but fewer than ten. The genes are TRBV7-9 and TRBJ2-2, with 10 bases identical to TRBD1. The trim removed 4 bases at V and 1 base at J, leaving 3 bases unmatched. Germline V gene data show CDR1 as SEHNR and CDR2 as FQNEAQ (reference sequence). This CDR3 is built from 16 residues. DNA of the CDR3: TGTGCCAGCAGCTCCAGGGACAGGGGGAACACCGGGGAGCTGTTTTTT. This translates into CASSSRDRGNTGELFF.

This rearrangement joins TRBV7-2 to TRBJ2-2, with D possibly TRBD2 on 7 matching bases. The ends were cut back, 5 bases at V and 1 base at J, with 14 bases in the middle. Germline-derived CDR1 and CDR2 are SGHTA and FQGNSA. The CDR3 runs to 16 residues. This chain's CDR3 is CASSPRGGQNTGELFF. The DNA for the CDR3 is TGTGCCAGCAGCCCAAGGGGGGGACAGAACACCGGGGAGCTGTTTTTT.

This clone turned up a few times. The gene calls are TRBV30 and TRBJ2-7; a possible D gene is TRBD1 (7 bases). The CDR3 runs 12 residues. Germline V gene sequence: CDR1 GTSNPN, CDR2 SVGIG (reference sequence). V lost 2 bases and J lost 3, with 8 bases in between. CDR3 region: CAWSQGGYEQYF. In DNA, the CDR3 is TGTGCCTGGAGTCAGGGGGGCTACGAGCAGTACTTC.

The chain recombines TRBV6-1 with TRBJ2-3; D gene uncertain. The ends were cut back, 7 bases at V and 0 bases at J, with 14 bases in the middle. Looked up from germline, CDR1 is MNHNS and CDR2 is SASEGT. The CDR3 totals 15 residues. The CDR3 coding sequence is TGTGCCAGCAATATAGGACCCACGAGCACAGATACGCAGTATTTT. This translates into CASNIGPTSTDTQYF.

The chain couples TRBV5-1 to TRBJ2-7; D is undetermined. The CDR3 consists of 15 residues. Per germline, CDR1 SGHRS and CDR2 YFSETQ. Trimming took 0 bases from V and 2 from J, leaving 12 bases between them. The CDR3 sequence is CASSLVADTPYEQYF. In DNA form, the CDR3 reads TGCGCCAGCAGCTTGGTAGCAGATACCCCCTACGAGCAGTACTTC.

This chain connects TRBV19 to TRBJ1-3; no clear D gene. V lost 5 bases, J lost 0 bases, and 11 bases lay in between. The germline V gene encodes CDR1 LNHDA and CDR2 SQIVND (reference sequence). This CDR3 comprises 15 residues. The CDR3 region has the DNA TGTGCCAGTAGTTTGTGGGCAAACTCTGGAAACACCATATATTTT. It encodes CASSLWANSGNTIYF. The full variable domain, completed using reference TRBV19 and TRBJ1-3, is DGGITQSPKYLFRKEGQNVTLSCEQNLNHDAMYWYRQDPGQGLRLIYYSQIVNDFQKGDIAEGYSVSREKKESFPLTVTSAQKNPTAFYLCASSLWANSGNTIYFGEGSWLTVV.

V is TRBV13 and J is TRBJ2-3, with TRBD2 matching 10 bases. CDR3 size: 17 residues. The germline CDR1 and CDR2 sequences are PRHDT and FYEKMQ (reference sequence). V was clipped by 1 base and J by 3 bases; unmatched bases: 7. The chain's CDR3 is CASSLVAGGGGTDTQYF. CDR3 DNA sequence: TGTGCCAGCAGCTTAGTAGCGGGGGGCGGAGGAACAGATACGCAGTATTTT.

This clone was counted only a few times. The genes are TRBV11-2 and TRBJ1-1, with 11 bases aligning to TRBD1. The CDR3 consists of 14 residues. Germline values: CDR1 SGHAT, CDR2 FQNNGV. The trim removed 5 bases at V and 5 bases at J, leaving 4 bases unmatched. CDR3 in DNA: TGTGCCAGCAGCGCGGACAGGGGGCGAACTGAAGCTTTCTTT. Translating it yields CASSADRGRTEAFF.

The gene calls are TRBV30 and TRBJ2-1; D is uncertain. The CDR3 sequence is 12 residues long. CDR1 and CDR2 from the germline V gene are GTSNPN and SVGIG (reference sequence). The ends were cut back, 0 bases at V and 7 bases at J, with 7 bases in the middle. CDR3 DNA: TGTGCCTGGAGTGTACTGGGGAATGAGCAGTTCTTC. Amino acids: CAWSVLGNEQFF.

The chain combines TRBV5-5 with TRBJ1-6; D not certain. The CDR3 runs to 14 residues. The germline gives CDR1 SGHKS, CDR2 YYEKEE (reference sequence). V lost 4 bases, J lost 14 bases, and 19 bases lay in between. The CDR3 reads CASSTVEAHVALHF. The CDR3 nucleotides are TGTGCCAGCAGCACTGTAGAGGCCCATGTGGCCCTCCACTTT.

The chain has TRBV27 and TRBJ1-5, with a weak D call TRBD1 (5 bases). Per the germline V gene, CDR1 is MNHEY and CDR2 is SMNVEV (reference sequence). Trimming removed 2 bases at V and 7 bases at J, with 12 bases between. The CDR3 extends over 14 amino acids. The CDR3 nucleotides are TGTGCCAGCAGTTTAGTGGGGTGGGGGCAGCCCCAGCATTTT. This gives the protein CASSLVGWGQPQHF.

This chain joins TRBV5-4 and TRBJ2-1; 11 bases are a match to TRBD2. This CDR3 region has 16 residues. Losses at the gene ends were 7 bases for V and 0 bases for J; bases not matched to a gene: 6. Germline CDR1 reads SGHNT; CDR2 reads YYREEE (reference sequence). CDR3 loop: CASGLAGQSSYNEQFF. In DNA, the CDR3 is TGTGCCAGCGGACTAGCGGGTCAAAGCTCCTACAATGAGCAGTTCTTC.

For this clone: Mismatch with germline at one junction end may stem from a read error. The chain recombines TRBV11-2 with TRBJ2-7; D unclear. Germline assignment: CDR1 SGHAT and CDR2 FQNNGV. The CDR3 is made up of 11 amino acids. The CDR3 loop is CASSLVLEPFF. For the CDR3, the DNA is TGTGCCAGCAGCTTAGTTTTGGAGCCCTTCTTC.

The V gene is TRBV7-9, the J gene TRBJ2-1; either TRBD1 or TRBD2 may fit D (5 bases each). The V and J ends lost 5 bases and 3 bases respectively, with 14 bases between them. CDR3 length: 15 amino acids. CDR1 SEHNR and CDR2 FQNEAQ come from the germline V gene (reference sequence). This CDR3 is CASSQGRPDYNEQFF. CDR3 nucleotides: TGTGCCAGCAGCCAGGGACGGCCTGACTACAATGAGCAGTTCTTC.

The chain couples TRBV19 to TRBJ2-1; D unclear. Germline values: CDR1 LNHDA, CDR2 SQIVND (reference sequence). The germline V and J ends were trimmed by 3 bases and 5 bases, with 5 bases remaining between them. This CDR3 has 12 amino acids. Here the CDR3 reads CASSILDNEQFF. The CDR3 DNA reads as TGTGCCAGTAGTATTCTGGACAATGAGCAGTTCTTC.

A single count supports this clone. This sequence joins TRBV15 and TRBJ2-7; possibly TRBD2 for D (6 bases). The CDR3 runs 15 residues. The V gene's germline CDR1 is LNHNV and CDR2 YYDKDF (reference sequence). V lost 3 bases, J lost 3 bases, and 15 bases lay in between. The chain's CDR3 is CATSRISGAGYEQYF. The CDR3 DNA reads TGTGCCACCAGCAGGATTTCGGGAGCGGGCTACGAGCAGTACTTC.

The chain carries TRBV9 and TRBJ2-1; D gene ambiguous. This CDR3 has 18 amino acids. V lost 3 bases and J lost 3, with 22 bases in between. Germline V gene data show CDR1 as SGDLS and CDR2 as YYNGEE. The CDR3 DNA reads TGTGCCAGCAGCGGAAGCGCGCTCCCCCCTTTGGGCTACAATGAGCAGTTCTTC. Its translation is CASSGSALPPLGYNEQFF.

This chain connects TRBV6-6 to TRBJ1-1, with 8 bases matching TRBD1. Germline lookup yields CDR1 MNHNY and CDR2 SVGAGI (reference sequence). Trimming at V came to 5 bases and at J to 2 bases, leaving 7 bases not matched to a gene. The CDR3 has 15 residues. The CDR3 is CASSKGQDYNTEAFF. In DNA, the CDR3 is TGTGCCAGCAGTAAGGGACAGGACTATAACACTGAAGCTTTCTTT.